The rows below give T cell receptor beta chains drawn from one sample of a study of T cell responses to AZD1222 COVID-19 vaccine. Profiled with immunoSEQ multiplex PCR; TCRdb holds only in-frame clones, not every one. The table has some 130,000 clones, 75% to 95% seen once. This sample comprised peripheral blood, obtained on day 0 of AZD1222 vaccination. The receptor set was obtained from an adult in good health. Each CDR3 is given with its conserved first and last residue. Fields, in order: J gene, V gene, clone size, D gene, CDR3 DNA, CDR3 protein. The D gene is left open where the match is weak. Expanded clones get a size class; other rows say once, few or many, or leave the size out.

TRBJ2-3 | TRBV6-5 | NA | TRBD2 | TGTGCCAGCCAGAGCGGGAGGGGCACAGATACGCAGTATTTT | CASQSGRGTDTQYF
TRBJ2-7 | TRBV5-1 | NA | TRBD1 | TGCGCCAGCAGCTCCGAGACAGGGGGGTTCTCCGAGCAGTACTTC | CASSSETGGFSEQYF
TRBJ2-5 | TRBV6-5 | NA | NA | TGTGCCAGCAGTTACTCAGGGCTTGGCAGGGGAGAGACCCAGTACTTC | CASSYSGLGRGETQYF
TRBJ1-5 | TRBV27 | NA | NA | TGTGCCAGCAGTTTATATCCCCAAAATCAGCCCCAGCATTTT | CASSLYPQNQPQHF
TRBJ2-5 | TRBV15 | NA | TRBD1 | TGTGCCACCAGCAGAGGTGAAACAGGGGGCTGGGAGACCCAGTACTTC | CATSRGETGGWETQYF
TRBJ1-6 | TRBV5-6 | NA | TRBD1 | TGTGCCAGCAGCTGGGGACAGAATATGTATTCACCCCTCCACTTT | CASSWGQNMYSPLHF
TRBJ2-1 | TRBV5-6 | NA | TRBD1 | TGTGCCAGCAGCTCGTGGGACAGAGGGTCCTACAATGAGCAGTTCTTC | CASSSWDRGSYNEQFF
TRBJ2-5 | TRBV5-5 | NA | NA | TGTGCCAGCAGCGTGGGAGTGCAAGAGACCCAGTACTTC | CASSVGVQETQYF
TRBJ1-2 | TRBV10-3 | NA | NA | TGTGCCACCGGGGGATCCTATGGCTACACCTTC | CATGGSYGYTF
TRBJ1-2 | TRBV6-5 | NA | NA | TGTGCCAGCACCCAGGACTATGGCTACACCTTC | CASTQDYGYTF
TRBJ1-5 | TRBV19 | NA | NA | TGTGCCAGTAGTATCGGACGTAATCAGCCCCAGCATTTT | CASSIGRNQPQHF
TRBJ2-7 | TRBV7-8 | NA | NA | TGTGCCAGCAGCTTGGGCAGGGGCTACGAGCAGTACTTC | CASSLGRGYEQYF
TRBJ2-5 | TRBV9 | NA | TRBD2 | TGTGCCAGCAGCCCACACCTAGCGGGCGGAGAGACCCAGTACTTC | CASSPHLAGGETQYF
TRBJ2-7 | TRBV5-1 | NA | NA | TGCGCCAGCAGCTTGCGCGTTTCCTACGAGCAGTACTTC | CASSLRVSYEQYF
TRBJ2-1 | TRBV9 | NA | TRBD1 | TGTGCCAGCAGCGTAGGACAGGGGATTCCCAATGAGCAGTTCTTC | CASSVGQGIPNEQFF
TRBJ1-4 | TRBV2 | NA | NA | TGTGCCAGCAGTGAAGTGGCAGCTAATGAAAAACTGTTTTTT | CASSEVAANEKLFF
TRBJ2-1 | TRBV19 | NA | NA | TGTGCCAGTAGTATGTTCGAAGCCCCTAGACAGTTCTTC | CASSMFEAPRQFF
TRBJ2-3 | TRBV7-3 | NA | NA | TGTGCCAGCAGCTTAGGAGTTAGCGTCACAGATACGCAGTATTTT | CASSLGVSVTDTQYF
TRBJ2-2 | TRBV7-8 | NA | NA | TGTGCCAGCAGCTTAGCGGGCACCGGGGAGCTGTTTTTT | CASSLAGTGELFF
TRBJ2-3 | TRBV9 | NA | NA | TGTGCCAGCAGCGTAGAGCCGTTGAGGGCAGATACGCAGTATTTT | CASSVEPLRADTQYF
TRBJ2-7 | TRBV6-5 | NA | TRBD1 | TGTGCCAGCAGAAACAGGGGGAACTACGAGCAGTACTTC | CASRNRGNYEQYF
TRBJ1-2 | TRBV7-2 | few | NA | TGTGCCAGCAGCACCCGATCGACCTACTATGGCTACACCTTC | CASSTRSTYYGYTF
TRBJ1-5 | TRBV7-8 | NA | NA | TGTGCCAGCAGCCGGGACAATCATCAGCCCCAGCATTTT | CASSRDNHQPQHF
TRBJ1-1 | TRBV5-6 | NA | NA | TGTGCCAGCAGCTTGTGGCGGGGTAGCCCTGAAGCTTTCTTT | CASSLWRGSPEAFF
TRBJ1-1 | TRBV6-5 | NA | NA | TGTGCCAGCAGCACCCGTGGGGGGCACACTGAAGCTTTCTTT | CASSTRGGHTEAFF
TRBJ1-1 | TRBV9 | NA | NA | TGTGCCAGCAGCGCGGACACCGTGAACACTGAAGCTTTCTTT | CASSADTVNTEAFF
TRBJ2-7 | TRBV6-5 | NA | NA | TGTGCCAGCACCAGGTGGTCCTACGAGCAGTACTTC | CASTRWSYEQYF
TRBJ1-4 | TRBV7-2 | NA | TRBD1 | TGTGCCAGCAGCCCCACAGGGGTCGGAGAAAAACTGTTTTTT | CASSPTGVGEKLFF
TRBJ1-6 | TRBV5-1 | NA | NA | TGCGCCAGCAGCTGGGCCCCCCGGGACTCACCCCTCCACTTT | CASSWAPRDSPLHF
TRBJ2-1 | TRBV3-1/TRBV3-2 | NA | TRBD1 | TGTGCCAGCAGCCAAGGGACAGGGGGATCCTACAATGAGCAGTTCTTC | CASSQGTGGSYNEQFF
TRBJ1-1 | TRBV12-3/TRBV12-4 | NA | NA | TGTGCCAGCAGTTTTTTGGTTTCCCCTGAAGCTTTCTTT | CASSFLVSPEAFF
TRBJ1-3 | TRBV19 | NA | NA | TGTGCCAGTAGTTGGGACGGGAGCTCTGGAAACACCATATATTTT | CASSWDGSSGNTIYF
TRBJ1-1 | TRBV19 | NA | NA | TGTGCCAGTACCTACGGCAGGGCGACTGAAGCTTTCTTT | CASTYGRATEAFF
TRBJ2-5 | TRBV5-1 | NA | TRBD1 | TGCGCCAGCAGCCGGGGACAGGGGCAAGAGACCCAGTACTTC | CASSRGQGQETQYF
TRBJ2-1 | TRBV5-1 | NA | TRBD2 | TGCGCCAGCAGCTTGGAATTCGGCGGGGGCTCCTACAATGAGCAGTTCTTC | CASSLEFGGGSYNEQFF
TRBJ2-1 | TRBV11-3 | NA | NA | TGTGCCAGCAGCTTAGCTGGGACGGAATACAATGAGCAGTTCTTC | CASSLAGTEYNEQFF
TRBJ2-5 | TRBV5-4 | NA | NA | TGTGCCAGCAGACTTGGAGGACAGATGGGGGAGACCCAGTACTTC | CASRLGGQMGETQYF
TRBJ2-2 | TRBV29-1 | once | NA | TGCAGCGTTGATTGGCAGAACACCGGGGAGCTGTTTTTT | CSVDWQNTGELFF
TRBJ1-1 | TRBV7-2 | NA | NA | TGTGCCAGCAGCCCTATATATGAAGCTTTCTTT | CASSPIYEAFF
TRBJ2-1 | TRBV7-9 | few | NA | TGTGCCAGCAGCCCCCGCCAGGACCCCTACAATGAGCAGTTCTTC | CASSPRQDPYNEQFF
TRBJ1-2 | TRBV2 | once | NA | TGTGCCAGCTCTGAGTACAGGGTCTATGGCTACACCTTC | CASSEYRVYGYTF
TRBJ2-1 | TRBV5-1 | NA | NA | TGCGCCAGCAGCTTGGCGCTGGGGGGTGGCACCTACAATGAGCAGTTCTTC | CASSLALGGGTYNEQFF
TRBJ1-2 | TRBV6-5 | NA | NA | TGTGCCAGCAGGGGGTACGACTATGGCTACACCTTC | CASRGYDYGYTF
TRBJ2-5 | TRBV6-4 | NA | NA | TGTGCCAGCAGTGACACCTACAGGGCCCAGTACTTC | CASSDTYRAQYF
TRBJ2-3 | TRBV5-1 | NA | NA | TGCGCCAGCAGCTTGAGAGGGGTAAGGACAGATACGCAGTATTTT | CASSLRGVRTDTQYF
TRBJ2-3 | TRBV5-4 | NA | NA | TGTGCCAGCAGCTTGGTAGCGGACACAGATACGCAGTATTTT | CASSLVADTDTQYF
TRBJ1-4 | TRBV7-9 | NA | TRBD1 | TGTGCCAGCAGCTTAGGATCCGGGACAGGGGATGAAAAACTGTTTTTT | CASSLGSGTGDEKLFF
TRBJ1-1 | TRBV5-1 | NA | NA | TGCGCCAGCAGCTTATCGACAGGTCCTGAAACTGAAGCTTTCTTT | CASSLSTGPETEAFF
TRBJ2-7 | TRBV7-2 | NA | NA | TGTGCCAGCAGCCACAGAGGCCGGTCCCGATTTGCCTACGAGCAGTACTTC | CASSHRGRSRFAYEQYF
TRBJ1-4 | TRBV2 | NA | TRBD1 | TGTGCCAGCAGCCAAACAGGGGGTAATCTATCGGCTAATGAAAAACTGTTTTTT | CASSQTGGNLSANEKLFF
TRBJ1-5 | TRBV6-5 | NA | NA | TGTGCCAGCCTGCCAGACCCATATAGCAATCAGCCCCAGCATTTT | CASLPDPYSNQPQHF